This T cell receptor (beta chain) appears in the sequencing data of a study of blood T cell repertoires in COVID-19. The CDR3 loop spans 13 amino acids. V was shortened by 3 bases and J by 10 bases, with 14 bases between the two germline ends. The V gene's germline CDR1 is WSHSY and CDR2 SAAADI. Under the authors' procedure: By means of reference gene primer amplification, nucleated cell counts were estimated. This table comes from immunoSEQ multiplex PCR, and its TCRdb copy is limited to in-frame clones, with some not included. Clone size and V and J calls were adopted from that table, with D and trimming inferred from the DNA. Found here are roughly 130,000 clones, approximately 81% of them singletons; the top ten hold around 12%.

The TCR was taken from a woman in her 30s who had recovered from COVID-19. V gene TRBV10-2 combines with J gene TRBJ2-3, with a possible D match to TRBD2 (6 bases). Source material: peripheral blood. The CDR3 DNA reads TGCGCCAGCAGTGAACTGGGACTCCCGGCGCAGTATTTT. It codes for CASSELGLPAQYF.